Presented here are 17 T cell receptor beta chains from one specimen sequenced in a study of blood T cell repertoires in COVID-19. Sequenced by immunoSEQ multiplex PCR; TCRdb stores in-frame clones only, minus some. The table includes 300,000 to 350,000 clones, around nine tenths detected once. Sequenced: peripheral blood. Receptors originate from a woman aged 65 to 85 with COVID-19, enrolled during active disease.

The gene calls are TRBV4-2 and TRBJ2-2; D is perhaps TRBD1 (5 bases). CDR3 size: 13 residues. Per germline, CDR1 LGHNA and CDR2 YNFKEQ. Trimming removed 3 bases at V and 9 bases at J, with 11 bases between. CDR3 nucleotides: TGTGCCAGCAGCCACCTCCAGGGCCGGGAGCTGTTTTTT. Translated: CASSHLQGRELFF.

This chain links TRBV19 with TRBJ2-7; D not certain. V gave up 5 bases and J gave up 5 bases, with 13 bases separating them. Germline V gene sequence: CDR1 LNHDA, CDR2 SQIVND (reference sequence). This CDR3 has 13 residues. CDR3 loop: CASSPGKMDEQYF. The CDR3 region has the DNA TGTGCCAGTAGTCCAGGCAAGATGGACGAGCAGTACTTC.

The CDR3 DNA reads as TGTGCCAGCAGTTACGACAGGGGCTCTGGAAACACCATATATTTT. As protein: CASSYDRGSGNTIYF. The V and J genes are TRBV6-5 and TRBJ1-3, with 8 bases identical to TRBD1. Unmatched junction bases numbered 0, after V lost 2 bases and J lost 0 bases. From germline, CDR1 is MNHEY and CDR2 SVGAGI. There are 15 residues in the CDR3.

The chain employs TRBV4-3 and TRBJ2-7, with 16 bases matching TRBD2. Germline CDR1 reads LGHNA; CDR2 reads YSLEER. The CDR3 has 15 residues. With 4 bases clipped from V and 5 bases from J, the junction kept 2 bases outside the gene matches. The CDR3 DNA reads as TGCGCCAGCAGCCGAGGGACTAGCGGGGGGGACGAGCAGTACTTC. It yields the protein CASSRGTSGGDEQYF.

The CDR3 loop is CASSLGAGAPETQYF. CDR3 coding DNA: TGTGCCAGCAGCTTAGGAGCAGGGGCCCCAGAGACCCAGTACTTC. This chain links TRBV7-7 with TRBJ2-5; D possibly corresponds to TRBD1 (6 bases). The CDR3 covers 15 residues. Germline CDR1 and CDR2: SSHAT and FNYEAQ (reference sequence). V was clipped by 1 base and J by 4 bases, with 13 bases between them.

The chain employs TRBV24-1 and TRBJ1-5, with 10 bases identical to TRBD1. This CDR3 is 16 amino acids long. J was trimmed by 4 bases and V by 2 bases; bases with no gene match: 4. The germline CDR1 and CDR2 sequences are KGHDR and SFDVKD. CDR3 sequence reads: CATSDWDRGGNQPQHF. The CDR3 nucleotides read TGTGCCACCAGTGATTGGGACAGGGGCGGTAATCAGCCCCAGCATTTT.

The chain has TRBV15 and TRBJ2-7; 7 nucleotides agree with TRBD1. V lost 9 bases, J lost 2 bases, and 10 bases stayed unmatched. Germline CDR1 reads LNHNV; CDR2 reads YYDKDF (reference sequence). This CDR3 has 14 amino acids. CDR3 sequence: CATSYYRGPYEQYF. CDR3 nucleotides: TGTGCCACGAGCTACTACAGGGGCCCCTACGAGCAGTACTTC.

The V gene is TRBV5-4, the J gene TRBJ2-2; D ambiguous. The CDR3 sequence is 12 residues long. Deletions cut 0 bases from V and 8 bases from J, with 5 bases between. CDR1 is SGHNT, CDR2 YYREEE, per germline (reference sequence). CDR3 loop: CASSLEPGELFF. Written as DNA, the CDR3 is TGTGCCAGCAGCTTGGAGCCGGGGGAGCTGTTTTTT.

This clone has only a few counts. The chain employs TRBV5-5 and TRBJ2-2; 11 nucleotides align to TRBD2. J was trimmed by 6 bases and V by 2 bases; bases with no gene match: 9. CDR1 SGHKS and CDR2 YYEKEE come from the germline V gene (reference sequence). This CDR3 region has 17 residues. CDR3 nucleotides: TGTGCCAGCAGCTTATGGCGTAGCGGGGGGGCCCCCGGGGAGCTGTTTTTT. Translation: CASSLWRSGGAPGELFF.

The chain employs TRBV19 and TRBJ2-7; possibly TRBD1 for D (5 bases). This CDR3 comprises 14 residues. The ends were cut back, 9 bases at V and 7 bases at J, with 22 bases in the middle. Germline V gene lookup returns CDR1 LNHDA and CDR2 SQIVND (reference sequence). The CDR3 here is CASRIDSDLGEQYF. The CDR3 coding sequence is TGTGCCAGCCGAATTGACAGCGACCTGGGGGAGCAGTACTTC.

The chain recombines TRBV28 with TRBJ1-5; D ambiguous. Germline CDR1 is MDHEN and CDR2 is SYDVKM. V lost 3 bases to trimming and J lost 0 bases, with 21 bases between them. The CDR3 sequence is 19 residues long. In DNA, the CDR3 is TGTGCCAGCAGTTTTCGGCTAGCGGACGGGCTTTATAGCAATCAGCCCCAGCATTTT. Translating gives CASSFRLADGLYSNQPQHF.

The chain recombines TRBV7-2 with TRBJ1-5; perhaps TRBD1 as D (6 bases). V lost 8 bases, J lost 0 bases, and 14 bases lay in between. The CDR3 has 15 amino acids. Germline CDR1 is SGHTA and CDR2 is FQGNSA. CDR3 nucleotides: TGTGCCAGCGGACCATACAGGGATAGCAATCAGCCCCAGCATTTT. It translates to CASGPYRDSNQPQHF. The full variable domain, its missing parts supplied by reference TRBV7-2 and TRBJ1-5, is GAGVSQSPSNKVTEKGKDVELRCDPISGHTALYWYRQSLGQGLEFLIYFQGNSAPDKSGLPSDRFSAERTGGSVSTLTIQRTQQEDSAVYLCASGPYRDSNQPQHFGDGTRLSIL.

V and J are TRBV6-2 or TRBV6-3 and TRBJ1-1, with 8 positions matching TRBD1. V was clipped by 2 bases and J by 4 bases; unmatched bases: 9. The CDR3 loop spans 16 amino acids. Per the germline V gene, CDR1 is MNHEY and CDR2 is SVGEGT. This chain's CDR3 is CASSYSSDRGITEAFF. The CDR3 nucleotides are TGTGCCAGCAGTTACAGTTCCGACAGGGGAATCACTGAAGCTTTCTTT.

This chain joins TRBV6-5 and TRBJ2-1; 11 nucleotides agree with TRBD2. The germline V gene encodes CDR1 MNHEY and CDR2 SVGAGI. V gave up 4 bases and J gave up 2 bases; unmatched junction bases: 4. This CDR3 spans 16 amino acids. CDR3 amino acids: CASSSGLAGPYNEQFF. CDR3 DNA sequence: TGTGCCAGCAGTTCCGGACTAGCGGGTCCCTACAATGAGCAGTTCTTC.

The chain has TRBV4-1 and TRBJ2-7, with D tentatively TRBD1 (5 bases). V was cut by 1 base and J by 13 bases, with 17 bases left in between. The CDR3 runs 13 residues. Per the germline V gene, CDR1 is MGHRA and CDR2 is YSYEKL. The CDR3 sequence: CASSQGFRASIYF. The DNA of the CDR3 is TGCGCCAGCAGCCAAGGGTTCAGGGCGTCCATATACTTC.

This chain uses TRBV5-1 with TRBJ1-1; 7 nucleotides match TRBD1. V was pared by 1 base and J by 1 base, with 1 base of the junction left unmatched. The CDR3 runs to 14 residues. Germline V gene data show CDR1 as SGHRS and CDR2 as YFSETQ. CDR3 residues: CASSLTGENTEAFF. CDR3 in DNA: TGCGCCAGCAGCTTGACAGGGGAGAACACTGAAGCTTTCTTT.

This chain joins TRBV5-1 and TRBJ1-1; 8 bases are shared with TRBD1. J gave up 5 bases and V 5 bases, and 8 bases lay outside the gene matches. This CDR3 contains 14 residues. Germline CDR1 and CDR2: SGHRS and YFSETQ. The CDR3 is CASRQQGGVTEAFF. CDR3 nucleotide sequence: TGCGCCAGCAGACAACAGGGGGGAGTGACTGAAGCTTTCTTT.